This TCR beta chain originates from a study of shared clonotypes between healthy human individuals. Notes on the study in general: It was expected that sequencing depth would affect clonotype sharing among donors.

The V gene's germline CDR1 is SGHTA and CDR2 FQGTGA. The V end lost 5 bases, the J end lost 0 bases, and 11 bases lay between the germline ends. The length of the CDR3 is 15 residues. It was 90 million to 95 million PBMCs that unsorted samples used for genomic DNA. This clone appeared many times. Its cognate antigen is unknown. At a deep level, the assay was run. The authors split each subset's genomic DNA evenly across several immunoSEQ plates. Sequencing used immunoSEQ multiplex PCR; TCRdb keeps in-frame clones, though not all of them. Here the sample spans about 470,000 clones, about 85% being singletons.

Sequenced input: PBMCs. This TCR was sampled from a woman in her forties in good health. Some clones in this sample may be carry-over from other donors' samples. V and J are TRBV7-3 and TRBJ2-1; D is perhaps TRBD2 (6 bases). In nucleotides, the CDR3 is TGTGCCAGCAGCATCGACGGGAGCTCCTACAATGAGCAGTTCTTC. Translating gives CASSIDGSSYNEQFF.